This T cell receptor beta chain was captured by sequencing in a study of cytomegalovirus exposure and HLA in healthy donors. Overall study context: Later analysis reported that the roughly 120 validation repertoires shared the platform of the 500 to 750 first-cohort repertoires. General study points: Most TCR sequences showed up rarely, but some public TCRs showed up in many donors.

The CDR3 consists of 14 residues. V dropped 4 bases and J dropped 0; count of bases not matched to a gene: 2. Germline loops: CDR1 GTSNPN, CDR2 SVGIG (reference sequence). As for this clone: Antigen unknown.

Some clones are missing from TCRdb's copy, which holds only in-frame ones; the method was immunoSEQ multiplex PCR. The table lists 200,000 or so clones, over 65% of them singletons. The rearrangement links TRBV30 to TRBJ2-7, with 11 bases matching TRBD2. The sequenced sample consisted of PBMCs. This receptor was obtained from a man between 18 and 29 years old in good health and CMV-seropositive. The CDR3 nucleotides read TGTGCCTGGACTAGCGGGAGGAGCTCCTACGAGCAGTACTTC. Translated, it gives CAWTSGRSSYEQYF.